The 18 T cell receptor beta chains below were found in one sample sequenced in a study of cytomegalovirus exposure and HLA in healthy donors (dated by TCRdb to 2017 to 2019). Library construction relied on the immunoSEQ multiplex PCR assay. For the multiplex PCR, a mixture combining 60 forward primers for TCR Vbeta segments and 13 reverse primers for TCR Jbeta segments was used. The immuneACCESS repertoire file appears here via TCRdb, limited to in-frame rearrangements. These files lack a portion of the clones; in checked studies, under half of the deficit traces to unresolved V genes, and the cause of the others is not known. The sample includes 90,000 to 110,000 clones, with 65% to 85% observed a single time. The ten most abundant clones make up about 6.3% of the sample. The sample comprised PBMCs. The receptor source for this set is a man younger than 30 in good health and CMV-seronegative.

V and J are TRBV16 and TRBJ2-7, with 9 bases matching TRBD1. J lost 5 bases, V lost 3 bases, and 5 bases had no gene match. In germline, CDR1 is KGHSY, CDR2 FQNENV. The CDR3 is made up of 14 amino acids. In nucleotides, the CDR3 is TGTGCCAGCAGCCATAACAGGGGGCCCCACGAGCAGTACTTC. It translates to CASSHNRGPHEQYF.

The gene calls are TRBV28 and TRBJ1-2; D perhaps matches TRBD1 (6 bases). Germline V gene lookup returns CDR1 MDHEN and CDR2 SYDVKM. Trimming removed 6 bases at V and 3 bases at J, with 11 bases between. The CDR3 extends over 13 amino acids. The CDR3 is CASRGDTHYGYTF. The CDR3 DNA sequence: TGTGCCAGCAGGGGGGACACCCACTATGGCTACACCTTC.

This chain connects TRBV10-3 to TRBJ2-2; TRBD1 might be the D (5 bases). Trimming pared 8 bases from V and 0 bases from J, leaving 13 bases between. CDR3 length equals 15 residues. CDR1 ENHRY and CDR2 SYGVKD come from the germline V gene. This CDR3 is CAIFGAGSNTGELFF. CDR3 coding DNA: TGTGCCATCTTTGGGGCAGGCTCGAACACCGGGGAGCTGTTTTTT.

This clone has just one count. This rearrangement joins TRBV2 to TRBJ2-2, with no clear D. Germline loops: CDR1 SNHLY, CDR2 FYNNEI. The CDR3 consists of 12 residues. Trimming pared 6 bases from V and 4 bases from J, leaving 6 bases between. CDR3 bases: TGTGCCAGCAGGTGGAGCACCGGGGAGCTGTTTTTT. Translating gives CASRWSTGELFF.

This chain uses TRBV29-1 with TRBJ2-6; no clear D gene. The CDR3 spans 14 residues. V gave up 5 bases and J gave up 0 bases, with 8 bases separating them. In germline, CDR1 is SQVTM, CDR2 ANQGSEA. CDR3 sequence reads: CSVWSFSGANVLTF. DNA of the CDR3: TGCAGCGTTTGGAGTTTCTCTGGGGCCAACGTCCTGACTTTC.

On this clone: The germline gene is not matched at one end of the junction; a read error may be the cause. The rearrangement uses TRBV7-9 and TRBJ2-6, with D perhaps TRBD1 (5 bases). Germline V CDR1 and CDR2: SEHNR, FQNEAQ (reference sequence). The CDR3 runs to 15 residues. CDR3 nucleotides: TGTTCCAGCAGCCAAGGGGCGTCTGGGGCCAACGTCCTGACTTTC. This translates into CSSSQGASGANVLTF.

This clone was counted once. The J gene is TRBJ2-5, the V gene TRBV19; 7 bases are a match to TRBD2. Germline CDR1 LNHDA, CDR2 SQIVND (reference sequence). The J segment lost 4 bases and the V segment lost 3 bases, leaving 8 bases of the junction unmatched. This CDR3 comprises 15 residues. The CDR3: CASSMGGGSAETQYF. The CDR3 coding sequence is TGTGCCAGTAGTATGGGGGGGGGTTCCGCAGAGACCCAGTACTTC.

This clone has more than one count but fewer than ten. For the CDR3, the DNA is TGTGCCAGCAGCCCAGCGCAGGGTCGGGAGACCCAGTACTTC. As protein: CASSPAQGRETQYF. The rearrangement uses TRBV7-3 and TRBJ2-5; TRBD1 is a possible D gene (5 bases). CDR3 length: 14 amino acids. Deletions cut 5 bases from V and 5 bases from J, with 15 bases between. Per germline, CDR1 SGHTA and CDR2 FQGTGA.

This rearrangement joins TRBV7-6 to TRBJ2-5, with a weak D call TRBD2 (7 bases). This CDR3 region has 14 residues. V was trimmed by 7 bases and J by 1 base, leaving 13 bases between them. In germline, CDR1 is SGHVS, CDR2 FNYEAQ. The CDR3 is CASNKGGAQETQYF. The CDR3 coding sequence is TGTGCCAGCAACAAAGGGGGGGCCCAAGAGACCCAGTACTTC.

This chain connects TRBV7-9 to TRBJ2-3; 10 bases agree with TRBD2. Germline values: CDR1 SEHNR, CDR2 FQNEAQ (reference sequence). V lost 1 base, J lost 1 base, and 2 bases stayed unmatched. CDR3 length: 16 residues. DNA for the CDR3: TGTGCCAGCAGCTTAGATCTAGCGGGAGGCACAGATACGCAGTATTTT. It encodes CASSLDLAGGTDTQYF.

The rearrangement uses TRBV11-3 and TRBJ2-1, with 14 bases fitting TRBD2. Germline lookup yields CDR1 SGHNT and CDR2 YENEEA. V shed 6 bases, J shed 6 bases, and the junction held 4 bases outside the gene matches. The CDR3 spans 15 residues. The CDR3 here is CASRYGTSGSNEQFF. The CDR3 nucleotides are TGTGCCAGCAGGTATGGGACTAGCGGGAGCAATGAGCAGTTCTTC. Combining the CDR3 with reference TRBV11-3 and TRBJ2-1 gives the whole variable domain EAGVVQSPRYKIIEKKQPVAFWCNPISGHNTLYWYLQNLGQGPELLIRYENEEAVDDSQLPKDRFSAERLKGVDSTLKIQPAELGDSAVYLCASRYGTSGSNEQFFGPGTRLTVL.

The chain combines TRBV4-3 with TRBJ2-7; 9 positions agree with TRBD1. Germline V gene lookup returns CDR1 LGHNA and CDR2 YSLEER. With 2 bases clipped from V and 4 bases from J, the junction kept 6 bases outside the gene matches. The CDR3 length is 15 residues. The CDR3 protein is CASSQLGQGPYEQYF. In DNA, the CDR3 is TGCGCCAGCAGCCAACTAGGACAGGGGCCGTACGAGCAGTACTTC.

The V and J genes are TRBV7-3 and TRBJ2-7, with 7 bases that match TRBD2. Per the germline V gene, CDR1 is SGHTA and CDR2 is FQGTGA. The CDR3 totals 16 residues. The junction had 13 bases not matched to a gene; V was cut back by 5 bases and J by 3 bases. In nucleotides, the CDR3 is TGTGCCAGCAGCCAGAAACCGCGGGAGTCCGACTACGAGCAGTACTTC. Translation: CASSQKPRESDYEQYF.

The table lists this clone with a count of one. The chain employs TRBV14 and TRBJ1-3; 7 nucleotides match TRBD1. This CDR3 comprises 17 residues. Per germline, CDR1 SGHDN and CDR2 FVKESK. After removal of 5 bases from V and 0 bases from J, the junction contained 10 bases not matched to a gene. CDR3 region: CASSSRTGSLSGNTIYF. CDR3 bases: TGTGCCAGCAGCTCTCGGACAGGATCTCTCTCTGGAAACACCATATATTTT.

The chain recombines TRBV18 with TRBJ2-5; D perhaps matches TRBD1 (5 bases). The V gene lost 0 bases and the J gene lost 5 bases, with 10 bases spanning the gap. This CDR3 region has 14 residues. Germline CDR1 is KGHSH and CDR2 is LQKENI. The CDR3 spells CASSPPGQVETQYF. The CDR3 nucleotides read TGTGCCAGCTCACCACCGGGGCAGGTGGAGACCCAGTACTTC. The full variable domain, rest sourced from reference TRBV18 and TRBJ2-5, is NAGVMQNPRHLVRRRGQEARLRCSPMKGHSHVYWYRQLPEEGLKFMVYLQKENIIDESGMPKERFSAEFPKEGPSILRIQQVVRGDSAAYFCASSPPGQVETQYFGPGTRLLVL.

This chain joins TRBV19 and TRBJ2-7; 11 bases are shared with TRBD1. CDR1 and CDR2 (germline): LNHDA, SQIVND (reference sequence). Unmatched junction bases numbered 6, after V lost 5 bases and J lost 0 bases. The CDR3 consists of 16 residues. In DNA, the CDR3 is TGTGCCAGTAGTCTCCGGACAGGGGGCGGCTCCTACGAGCAGTACTTC. This encodes CASSLRTGGGSYEQYF.

J is TRBJ2-1 and V is TRBV4-3; perhaps TRBD1 as D (5 bases). Deletions cut 0 bases from V and 2 bases from J, with 8 bases between. In germline, CDR1 is LGHNA, CDR2 YSLEER. This CDR3 is 15 amino acids long. The CDR3 sequence: CASSQDQGAYNEQFF. The CDR3 nucleotides are TGCGCCAGCAGCCAAGATCAAGGGGCCTACAATGAGCAGTTCTTC.

The rearrangement uses TRBV2 and TRBJ2-1; possibly TRBD1 for D (5 bases). Per germline, CDR1 SNHLY and CDR2 FYNNEI. The CDR3 has 14 residues. The V and J ends lost 5 bases and 4 bases respectively, with 12 bases between them. CDR3 nucleotides: TGTGCCAGCAGTCCCCGTGGGGCTTACAATGAGCAGTTCTTC. Amino acid sequence: CASSPRGAYNEQFF. The variable domain in full, completed from reference TRBV2 and TRBJ2-1, reads EPEVTQTPSHQVTQMGQEVILRCVPISNHLYFYWYRQILGQKVEFLVSFYNNEISEKSEIFDDQFSVERPDGSNFTLKIRSTKLEDSAMYFCASSPRGAYNEQFFGPGTRLTVL.